This paragraph covers one TCR beta chain sequence. Its antigen is undetermined. Germline lookup yields CDR1 SGDLS and CDR2 YYNGEE. Trimming left V 4 bases short and J 4 bases short, with 11 bases between. This CDR3 has 13 residues. Each donor supplied roughly 10 milliliters of peripheral blood. This sample was included in a study of blood T cells in healthy people across ages. The study, taken as a whole, reports: More naive CD4+ cells and higher diversity were found in long-lived than in aged donors. Since the PBMCs were unsorted, naive and antigen-experienced cells could not be conclusively compared.

Using a J-beta primer mix together with a sample-barcoded 5' primer, a second PCR was run for about 7 to 12 cycles. Each cDNA molecule was tagged by a template-switch adaptor with 12 random nucleotides. TCRdb ran MiXCR on the 5' RACE reads and lists one entry per CDR3 protein. The sample has about 780,000 distinct CDR3 sequences, less than 60% seen once. This chain uses TRBV9 with TRBJ1-2; no firm D call. The sample consisted of blood. The TCR originated in a man of 80 years or more in good health. The CDR3 DNA is TGTGCCAGCAGCCCCGTTACGGGCTATGGCTACACCTTC. Its translation: CASSPVTGYGYTF.